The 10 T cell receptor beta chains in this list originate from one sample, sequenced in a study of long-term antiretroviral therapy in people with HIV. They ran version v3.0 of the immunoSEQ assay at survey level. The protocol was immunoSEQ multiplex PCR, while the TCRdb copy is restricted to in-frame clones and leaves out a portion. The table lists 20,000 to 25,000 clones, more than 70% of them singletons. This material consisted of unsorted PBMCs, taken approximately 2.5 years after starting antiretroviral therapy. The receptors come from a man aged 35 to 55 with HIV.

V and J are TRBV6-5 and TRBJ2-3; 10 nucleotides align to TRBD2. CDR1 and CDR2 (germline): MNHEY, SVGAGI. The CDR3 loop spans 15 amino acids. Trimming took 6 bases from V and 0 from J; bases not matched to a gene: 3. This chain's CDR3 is CASRASGSSTDTQYF. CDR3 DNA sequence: TGTGCCAGCAGAGCTAGCGGGAGCAGCACAGATACGCAGTATTTT.

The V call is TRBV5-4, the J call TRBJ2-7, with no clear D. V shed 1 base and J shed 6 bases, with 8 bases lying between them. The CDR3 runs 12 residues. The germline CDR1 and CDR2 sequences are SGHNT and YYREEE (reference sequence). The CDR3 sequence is CASSLTSGEQYF. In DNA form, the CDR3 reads TGTGCCAGCAGCTTGACATCTGGCGAGCAGTACTTC.

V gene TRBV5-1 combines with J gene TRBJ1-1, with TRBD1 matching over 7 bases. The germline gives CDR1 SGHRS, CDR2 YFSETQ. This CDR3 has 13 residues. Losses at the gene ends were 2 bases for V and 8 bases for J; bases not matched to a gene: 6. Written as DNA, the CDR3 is TGCGCCAGCAGCTTCAACAGACAGGGAGAAGCTTTCTTT. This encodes CASSFNRQGEAFF.

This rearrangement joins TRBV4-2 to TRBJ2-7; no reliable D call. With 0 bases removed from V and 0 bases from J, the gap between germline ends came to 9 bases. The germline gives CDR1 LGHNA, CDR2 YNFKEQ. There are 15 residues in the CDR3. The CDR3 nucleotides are TGTGCCAGCAGCCAAGATCCCATGAGCTCCTACGAGCAGTACTTC. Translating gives CASSQDPMSSYEQYF.

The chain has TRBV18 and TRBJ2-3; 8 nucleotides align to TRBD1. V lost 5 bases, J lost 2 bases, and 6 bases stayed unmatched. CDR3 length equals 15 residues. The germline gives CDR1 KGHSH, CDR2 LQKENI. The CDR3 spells CASSKTGDLTDTQYF. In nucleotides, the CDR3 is TGTGCCAGCTCAAAGACAGGGGACCTCACAGATACGCAGTATTTT.

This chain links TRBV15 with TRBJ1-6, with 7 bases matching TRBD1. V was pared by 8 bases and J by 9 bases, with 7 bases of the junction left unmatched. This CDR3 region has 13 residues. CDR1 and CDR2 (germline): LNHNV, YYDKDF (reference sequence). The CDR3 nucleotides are TGTGCCACCCGGAGACAGGGATCTTCACCCCTCCACTTT. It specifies CATRRQGSSPLHF.

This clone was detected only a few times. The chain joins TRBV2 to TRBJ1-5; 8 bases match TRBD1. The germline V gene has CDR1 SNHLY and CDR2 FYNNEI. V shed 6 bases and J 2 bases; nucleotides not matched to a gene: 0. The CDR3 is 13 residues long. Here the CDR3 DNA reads TGTGCCAGCAGGGACAGGGGCAATCAGCCCCAGCATTTT. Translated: CASRDRGNQPQHF.

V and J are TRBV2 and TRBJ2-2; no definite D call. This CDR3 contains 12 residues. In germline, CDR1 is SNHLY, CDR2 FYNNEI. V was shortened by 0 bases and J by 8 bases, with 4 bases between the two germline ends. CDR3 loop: CASSEARGELFF. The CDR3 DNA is TGTGCCAGCAGTGAAGCGAGGGGGGAGCTGTTTTTT.

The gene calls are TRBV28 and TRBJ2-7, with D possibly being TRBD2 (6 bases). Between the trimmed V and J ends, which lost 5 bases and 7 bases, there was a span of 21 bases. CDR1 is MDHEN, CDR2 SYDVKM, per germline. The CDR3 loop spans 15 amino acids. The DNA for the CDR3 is TGTGCCAGCAGTATTGCGGGAACTTCTCCTTATGAGCAGTACTTC. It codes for CASSIAGTSPYEQYF.

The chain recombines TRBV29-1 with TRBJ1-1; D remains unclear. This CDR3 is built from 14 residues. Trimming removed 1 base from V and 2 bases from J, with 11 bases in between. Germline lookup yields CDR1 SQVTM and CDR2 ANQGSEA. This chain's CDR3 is CSVEVPPTNTEAFF. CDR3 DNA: TGCAGCGTTGAAGTTCCACCGACCAACACTGAAGCTTTCTTT.